The 23 T cell receptor beta chains listed next were all sequenced from one sample in a study of tumor-infiltrating lymphocytes in oesophageal squamous cell carcinoma. TCRdb re-derived calls from the PCR reads in MiXCR, one entry per CDR3 protein. Here the sample spans 15,000 to 20,000 distinct CDR3 sequences, 35% to 45% being singletons. Material: normal esophageal tissue next to the tumor. These receptors all stem from a male donor with esophageal squamous cell carcinoma.

This clonotype was seen ten or more times. The genes are TRBV12-3 or TRBV12-4 and TRBJ2-5; either TRBD1 or TRBD2 may supply D (6 bases each). The CDR3 length is 15 residues. V dropped 6 bases and J dropped 7 bases, with 21 bases sitting between them. Here the CDR3 reads CASRPNRQAAGTQYF. DNA for the CDR3: TGTGCCAGCAGACCGAACCGACAGGCAGCGGGGACCCAGTACTTC.

This sequence joins TRBV3-1 and TRBJ1-2; D remains ambiguous. The CDR3 covers 14 residues. Germline V gene lookup returns CDR1 LGHDT and CDR2 YNNKEL (reference sequence). The V end lost 0 bases, the J end lost 14 bases, and 19 bases lay between the germline ends. The CDR3 bases are TGTGCCAGCAGCCAAGACAGGTTCTTTGGGAGGGAAACCTTC. Translation gives CASSQDRFFGRETF. The full variable domain, rest sourced from reference TRBV3-1 and TRBJ1-2, is DTAVSQTPKYLVTQMGNDKSIKCEQNLGHDTMYWYKQDSKKFLKIMFSYNNKELIINETVPNRFSPKSPDKAHLNLHINSLELGDSAVYFCASSQDRFFGRETFGSGTRLTVV.

V usage is TRBV7-3 and J usage is TRBJ2-4; 7 nucleotides line up with TRBD2. The DNA end lines up better with TRBJ2-1; the J call may be wrong. CDR1 SGHTA and CDR2 FQGTGA come from the germline V gene. The CDR3 is made up of 15 amino acids. CDR3 bases: TGTGCCAGCAGCTTAACAAGCGGGATTGGTAGTGAGCAGTTCTTC. This gives the protein CASSLTSGIGSEQFF.

The genes are TRBV7-2 and TRBJ1-5; TRBD1 is a possible D gene (5 bases). Germline values: CDR1 SGHTA, CDR2 FQGNSA. This CDR3 has 12 residues. Trimming took 3 bases from V and 13 from J, leaving 13 bases between them. CDR3 bases: TGTGCCAGCAGCTTCCCGGGCTGGGGGCAGCATTTT. Protein product: CASSFPGWGQHF.

This clonotype was recorded a few times. The chain couples TRBV7-2 to TRBJ2-1, with 10 bases identical to TRBD2. The V gene's germline CDR1 is SGHTA and CDR2 FQGNSA. Trimming at V came to 5 bases and at J to 3 bases, leaving 4 bases not matched to a gene. CDR3 size: 15 residues. CDR3 sequence (DNA): TGTGCCAGCAGCGATACTAGCGGGAACTACAATGAGCAGTTCTTC. Amino acid sequence: CASSDTSGNYNEQFF.

The V and J genes are TRBV19 and TRBJ2-3; 7 bases fit TRBD2. Germline values: CDR1 LNHDA, CDR2 SQIVND (reference sequence). The CDR3 sequence is 15 residues long. Unmatched junction bases numbered 18, after V lost 4 bases and J lost 14 bases. For the CDR3, the DNA is TGTGCCAGTAGTACCGCGGGAGATCCAACCGGGGAGCTGTATTTT. Its protein is CASSTAGDPTGELYF.

About this clonotype itself: A much larger clone is a single base away; this may be a read error. V gene TRBV6-6 combines with J gene TRBJ2-4, with 8 bases fitting TRBD2. The tail of the sequence fits TRBJ2-7 better, so the J call may be wrong. Germline V CDR1 and CDR2: MNHNY, SVGAGI (reference sequence). The CDR3 spans 14 residues. The CDR3: CASRNSGTSYEQYF. The DNA of the CDR3 is TGTGCCAGCAGAAATAGCGGGACGTCGTACGAGCAGTACTTC.

This clonotype counts as medium-sized. V usage is TRBV12-3 or TRBV12-4 and J usage is TRBJ2-5; the D gene is possibly TRBD1 (5 bases). The length of the CDR3 is 15 residues. Trimming left V 6 bases short and J 0 bases short, with 14 bases between. The CDR3 loop reads CASSPGSGYQETQYF. CDR3 nucleotides: TGTGCCAGCAGCCCTGGCTCAGGGTACCAAGAGACCCAGTACTTC.

There are a few counts of this clonotype. This sequence joins TRBV7-8 and TRBJ2-3; the D is unclear. CDR1 SGHVS and CDR2 FQNEAQ come from the germline V gene. With 1 base removed from V and 6 bases from J, the gap between germline ends came to 8 bases. The CDR3 covers 13 residues. The CDR3 bases are TGTGCCAGCAGCTTAGTCCTCTGGGATACGCAGTATTTT. Translating gives CASSLVLWDTQYF.

In the case of this clonotype: A much larger clone differs by one base, so this may be a read error. The CDR3, as DNA: TGTGCCAGCAGTGAAAGAGGTGGAAATCCCGGTGAGGAGTTCTTC. Its protein product is CASSERGGNPGEEFF. V and J are TRBV6-1 and TRBJ2-6; no reliable D call. Germline V gene data show CDR1 as MNHNS and CDR2 as SASEGT. The CDR3 has 15 amino acids.

In regard to this clonotype: A read error may produce the germline difference seen at one junction end. The V gene is TRBV12-3 or TRBV12-4, the J gene TRBJ1-6; TRBD1 might be the D (5 bases). The CDR3 is made up of 16 amino acids. In DNA form, the CDR3 reads TGTGCCAGCACCAGGTGGGACGCCTCCTATAATTCACCCCTCCACTTC. It translates to CASTRWDASYNSPLHF.

V gene TRBV7-2 combines with J gene TRBJ2-1, with D possibly TRBD1 on 5 matching bases. The J call is doubtful: the DNA matches TRBJ2-5 better. Germline CDR1 SGHTA, CDR2 FQGNSA. This CDR3 is built from 15 residues. Here the CDR3 reads CASSTHLSQGETQYF. DNA for the CDR3: TGTGCCAGCAGCACCCATCTCTCCCAGGGAGAGACCCAGTACTTC.

Ten or more counts support this clonotype. The chain combines TRBV19 with TRBJ2-1; D unclear. CDR1 LNHDA and CDR2 SQIVND come from the germline V gene (reference sequence). The CDR3 is 13 residues long. V was trimmed by 2 bases and J by 15 bases, leaving 17 bases between them. CDR3 sequence reads: CASSISGPTDAFF. The CDR3 nucleotides read TGTGCCAGTAGTATATCTGGACCTACGGATGCGTTCTTC.

The rearrangement joins TRBV24-1 to TRBJ2-1, with a possible D match to TRBD1 (5 bases). CDR3 size: 14 residues. Per the germline V gene, CDR1 is KGHDR and CDR2 is SFDVKD. V gave up 5 bases and J gave up 4 bases, with 11 bases separating them. The CDR3 bases are TGTGCCACCAGTGGAGAACAGGCGTACAATGAGCAGTTCTTC. Amino acids: CATSGEQAYNEQFF.

This clonotype was observed at least ten times. The chain employs TRBV27 and TRBJ1-4, with 9 nucleotides matching TRBD1. The germline gives CDR1 MNHEY, CDR2 SMNVEV (reference sequence). The ends lost 5 bases at V and 2 bases at J; junction bases unmatched: 3. The CDR3 runs 15 residues. DNA of the CDR3: TGTGCCAGCAGTCCCACAGGGGGCACTAATGAAAAACTGTTTTTT. It encodes CASSPTGGTNEKLFF.

This clonotype is labeled as medium-sized. The rearrangement uses TRBV7-9 and TRBJ2-3; TRBD1 or TRBD2 may be the D gene (5 bases each). V lost 5 bases to trimming and J lost 1 base, with 13 bases between them. Germline V gene data show CDR1 as SEHNR and CDR2 as FQNEAQ (reference sequence). This CDR3 has 15 amino acids. The CDR3 DNA follows: TGTGCCAGCAGCCATTTTAGGGGAGGCACAGATACGCAGTATTTT. Its translation: CASSHFRGGTDTQYF.

By its share, this clonotype is medium-sized. The V and J genes are TRBV6-1 and TRBJ2-2, with 7 bases lining up with TRBD2. Germline V CDR1 and CDR2: MNHNS, SASEGT. The CDR3 contains 12 residues. Trimming at V came to 6 bases and at J to 5 bases, leaving 0 bases not matched to a gene. The CDR3 bases are TGTGCCAGCAGGCGGGGGACCGGGGAGCTGTTTTTT. Its translation: CASRRGTGELFF.

Turning to this clonotype: The CDR3 ends on some other residue instead of the conserved phenylalanine or tryptophan, so this is likely a read error. No DNA is shown, since the ends of the CDR3 on it are uncertain; the CDR3 is the one TCRdb lists. The CDR3 protein is CASSLGAL. The chain joins TRBV7-2 to TRBJ2-2. Both ends counted, the CDR3 spans 8 residues. Per germline, CDR1 SGHTA and CDR2 FQGNSA.

This clonotype rates as medium-sized. The rearrangement uses TRBV27 and TRBJ2-5; 13 bases are shared with TRBD2. The germline CDR1 and CDR2 sequences are MNHEY and SMNVEV (reference sequence). Trimming cost V 5 bases and J 5 bases; bases outside gene matches: 8. This CDR3 spans 16 amino acids. The CDR3 here is CASSDGTSGIRETQYF. CDR3 nucleotides: TGTGCCAGCAGTGACGGGACTAGCGGGATTAGGGAGACCCAGTACTTC.

This clonotype was recorded many times. The rearrangement joins TRBV28 to TRBJ2-7; weak D call: TRBD2 (7 bases). This CDR3 has 14 residues. Germline V gene sequence: CDR1 MDHEN, CDR2 SYDVKM. V was trimmed by 7 bases and J by 4 bases, leaving 17 bases between them. The CDR3 region has the DNA TGTGCCAGCAAAGGGGGGGGGGAAAGGTACGAGCAGTACTTC. Protein sequence: CASKGGGERYEQYF.

The sample holds many counts of this clonotype. V usage is TRBV6-1 and J usage is TRBJ2-2; 7 bases are a match to TRBD1. The V gene end was trimmed by 5 bases and the J gene end by 4 bases; junction bases not matched to a gene: 7. This CDR3 region has 15 residues. CDR1 is MNHNS and CDR2 is SASEGT in the germline V gene. The CDR3 protein is CASSLRQGLTGELFF. The CDR3 nucleotides read TGTGCCAGCAGTTTAAGACAGGGCCTCACCGGGGAGCTGTTTTTT.

The sample holds many counts of this clonotype. The chain recombines TRBV5-1 with TRBJ1-6; TRBD1 is a possible D gene (5 bases). Germline CDR1 is SGHRS and CDR2 is YFSETQ. Deletions cut 4 bases from V and 14 bases from J, with 22 bases between. The CDR3 has 15 residues. DNA for the CDR3: TGCGCCAGCAGCGAGGACCGGGGTCCATCCAGGGCCCTCCACTTT. As protein: CASSEDRGPSRALHF.

By sample share, this clonotype is medium-sized. The chain employs TRBV7-2 and TRBJ2-2, with D possibly being TRBD1 or TRBD2 (5 bases each). The CDR3 extends over 14 amino acids. Germline V CDR1 and CDR2: SGHTA, FQGNSA. V lost 2 bases and J 6 bases, leaving 10 bases between the germline ends. CDR3 loop: CASSLNRGAGELFF. DNA of the CDR3: TGTGCCAGCAGCTTAAACAGAGGGGCCGGGGAGCTGTTTTTT.